The 2 T cell receptor beta chains below all came from one sample that was sequenced in a study of response to subunit inactivated influenza vaccine. TCRdb recomputed calls from the RT-PCR reads with MiXCR, one row per CDR3 protein. The sample lists roughly 700,000 distinct CDR3 sequences, approximately 14% occurring once. Specimen: PBMCs from blood, collected 11 to 12 days after vaccination. These receptors all stem from a man aged 50-60 years who received an inactivated influenza vaccine.

Comment on this clonotype: The junction departs from the called germline gene at one end, perhaps through a read error. The chain joins TRBV5-5 to TRBJ1-1; weak D call: TRBD1 (5 bases). The germline CDR1 and CDR2 sequences are SGHKS and YYEKEE (reference sequence). The CDR3 length is 14 residues. CDR3: CASCLGTSNTEAFF. The CDR3 nucleotides are TGTGCCAGCTGCTTGGGGACGAGTAACACTGAAGCTTTCTTT.

This clonotype turned up a few times. This rearrangement joins TRBV10-3 to TRBJ2-7, with 7 positions matching TRBD1. The length of the CDR3 is 12 residues. The V and J ends lost 9 bases and 1 base, in that order; junction bases with no gene match: 3. Germline V CDR1 and CDR2: ENHRY, SYGVKD. The CDR3 region is CAIQGDSYEQYF. The CDR3 DNA reads TGTGCCATTCAGGGGGATTCCTACGAGCAGTACTTC.